This TCR beta chain was captured in a study of blood T cell repertoires in COVID-19 (dated by TCRdb to 2020 to 2022). With regard to the full study: Samples from collaborators originated in the United States, Italy and Spain and spanned both the acute and convalescent phases of COVID-19. The material from the prospective study consisted of cDNA or gDNA derived from T cells, B-cell-depleted T cells, or PBMCs. Sample metadata almost always included a de-identified subject ID, COVID-19 status, age in years and sex. HLA class I and class II types, where available, came from metadata supplied by the sample provider rather than from assay-based typing. Subjects who had been exposed to COVID-19, were actively infected with it, or had recovered from it provided the deeply sampled blood TCRbeta repertoires that made up the dataset. The repertoires were released in a freely available public database meant as a resource for research on the immune response to SARS-CoV-2. Samples were obtained from the ongoing ImmuneRACE study (first 160 participants) and from some 1,300 subjects provided by 6 global collaborators. Results and caveats for the whole study, not just this receptor: The amount of clinical and demographic metadata varied by source and participant and was provided uncurated.

Including the terminal cysteine and phenylalanine, the CDR3 comprises 15 residues. Just the 45-base CDR3 DNA is kept, in frame starting at base 1. Sequences LGHDT (CDR1) and YNNKEL (CDR2) are obtained from the germline V gene (reference sequence). V loses 4 bases, J loses 4 bases, and the germline ends lie 14 bases apart. TCRbeta CDR3 regions were amplified from genomic DNA by means of the immunoSEQ Assay, a bias-controlled multiplex PCR. Per the authors' processing: Within the assay, amplification of reference gene primers was used to estimate how many nucleated cells each sample contained. To quantify the absolute abundance of each unique TCRbeta CDR3 rearrangement, sequence reads were collapsed and filtered. For each sample, productive Simpson clonality was calculated as the square root of Simpson's diversity index over productive rearrangements. The table comes from immuneACCESS by way of TCRdb, which keeps in-frame sequences with V and J called. Part of the clones is missing from these tables; in studies checked, under half for an unresolved V gene and the rest for unknown reasons. The V and J calls and clone size come from that table; D and trimming were worked out from the DNA. This sample has under 250,000 clones in its table, and roughly 89% of those were observed once. Under 7% of the sample is in the top ten clones.

Another Seattle source contributed samples from volunteer blood donors who had recovered from COVID-19. Whole blood was collected in K2EDTA tubes by collaborating institutions according to the institutions' own protocols. For TCRbeta analysis, collaborators shipped samples as frozen whole blood, isolated PBMCs, or DNA extracted from either of those sample types. This clone was seen just once. Which antigen it targets is not known. No base-level quality is on record; no much larger clone is a single base apart. The sequencing input was peripheral blood. The receptor was derived from a man in his 60s who had recovered from COVID-19. Recombination joined TRBV3-1 (or the pseudogene TRBV3-2) with TRBJ1-3; the D gene is perhaps TRBD1, on 5 matching bases. The DNA sequence is TGTGCCAGCAGCCCGTCGGGGGGAGGCGGAAACACCATATATTTT. This encodes CASSPSGGGGNTIYF.